A single sample is the source of the 5 T cell receptor beta chains below, sequenced in a study of radiation and T cells in renal cell carcinoma. The time point here: blood 4 weeks post-SBRT, at nephrectomy. Sample treatment: 15 Gy SBRT to primary tumor, nephrectomy 4 weeks later. Sequencing used immunoSEQ multiplex PCR; TCRdb keeps in-frame clones, though not all of them. The table includes about 78,000 clones, approximately 90% detected once. This material consisted of blood, taken from a patient whose treatment included radiotherapy and nephrectomy. The source is a woman in her sixties or seventies with renal cell carcinoma.

The J gene is TRBJ2-1, the V gene TRBV7-8, with TRBD2 as a possible D gene (5 bases). Trimming took 5 bases from V and 3 from J, leaving 11 bases between them. Germline CDR1 SGHVS, CDR2 FQNEAQ. The CDR3 loop spans 14 amino acids. In DNA, the CDR3 is TGTGCCAGCAGCCCTAGCCTCCTCTACAATGAGCAGTTCTTC. Amino acids: CASSPSLLYNEQFF. Full variable domain (outside the CDR3, taken from reference TRBV7-8 and TRBJ2-1): GAGVSQSPRYKVAKRGQDVALRCDPISGHVSLFWYQQALGQGPEFLTYFQNEAQLDKSGLPSDRFFAERPEGSVSTLKIQRTQQEDSAVYLCASSPSLLYNEQFFGPGTRLTVL.

This chain links TRBV27 with TRBJ1-1, with D possibly being TRBD1 (5 bases). The CDR3 length is 15 residues. Trimming took off 1 base at V and 3 bases at J, with 12 bases between the two ends. Germline lookup yields CDR1 MNHEY and CDR2 SMNVEV (reference sequence). The CDR3 loop is CASSLWARADTEAFF. DNA for the CDR3: TGTGCCAGCAGTTTATGGGCCAGGGCGGACACTGAAGCTTTCTTT.

The chain employs TRBV7-3 and TRBJ2-7, with 9 positions matching TRBD1. V was clipped by 8 bases and J by 6 bases; unmatched bases: 2. This CDR3 is 11 amino acids long. CDR1 is SGHTA, CDR2 FQGTGA, per germline. CDR3 protein: CASGTGSEQYF. As DNA, the CDR3 is TGTGCCAGCGGGACAGGGAGCGAGCAGTACTTC.

This sequence joins TRBV5-5 and TRBJ1-4; tentative D call: TRBD1 (6 bases). The V gene's germline CDR1 is SGHKS and CDR2 YYEKEE (reference sequence). V was clipped by 4 bases and J by 8 bases, with 18 bases between them. This CDR3 region has 15 residues. In DNA form, the CDR3 reads TGTGCCAGCAGCCCGGTGGGGGCTGGGGGAGAAAAACTGTTTTTT. Residues: CASSPVGAGGEKLFF.

The V call is TRBV6-1, the J call TRBJ2-4, with D possibly matching TRBD1 (6 bases). CDR3 length: 16 residues. Deletions cut 3 bases from V and 4 bases from J, with 16 bases between. Germline-derived CDR1 and CDR2 are MNHNS and SASEGT. The CDR3 sequence: CASSDIGQGPKNIQYF. The CDR3 nucleotides are TGTGCCAGCAGTGATATAGGTCAGGGGCCGAAAAACATTCAGTACTTC.